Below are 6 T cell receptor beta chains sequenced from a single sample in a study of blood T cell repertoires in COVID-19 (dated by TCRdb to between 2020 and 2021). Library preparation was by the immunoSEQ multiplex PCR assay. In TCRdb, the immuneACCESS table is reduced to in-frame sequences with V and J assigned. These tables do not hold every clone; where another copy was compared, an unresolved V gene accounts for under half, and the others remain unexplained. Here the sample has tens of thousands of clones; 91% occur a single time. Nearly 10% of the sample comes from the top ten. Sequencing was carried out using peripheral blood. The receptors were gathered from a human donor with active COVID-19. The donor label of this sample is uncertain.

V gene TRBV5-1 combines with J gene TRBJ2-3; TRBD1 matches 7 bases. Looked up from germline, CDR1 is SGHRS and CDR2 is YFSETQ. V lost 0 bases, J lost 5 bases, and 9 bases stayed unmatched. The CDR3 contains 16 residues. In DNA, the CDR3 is TGCGCCAGCAGCTTGGCCGCGACAGGGCACGAAGATACGCAGTATTTT. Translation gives CASSLAATGHEDTQYF.

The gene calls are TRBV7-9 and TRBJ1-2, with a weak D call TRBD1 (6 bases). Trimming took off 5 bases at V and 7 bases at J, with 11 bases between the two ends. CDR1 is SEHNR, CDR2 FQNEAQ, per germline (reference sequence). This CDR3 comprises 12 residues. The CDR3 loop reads CASSAQGSGYTF. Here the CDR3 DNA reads TGTGCCAGCAGCGCACAGGGTTCTGGCTACACCTTC.

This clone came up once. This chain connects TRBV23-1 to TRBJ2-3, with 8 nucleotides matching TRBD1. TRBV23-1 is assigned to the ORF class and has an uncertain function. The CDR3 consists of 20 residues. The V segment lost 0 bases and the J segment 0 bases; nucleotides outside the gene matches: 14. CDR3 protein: CASSQSGDRPTDTSTDTQYF. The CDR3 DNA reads TGCGCCAGCAGTCAATCGGGGGACAGGCCGACAGACACAAGCACAGATACGCAGTATTTT.

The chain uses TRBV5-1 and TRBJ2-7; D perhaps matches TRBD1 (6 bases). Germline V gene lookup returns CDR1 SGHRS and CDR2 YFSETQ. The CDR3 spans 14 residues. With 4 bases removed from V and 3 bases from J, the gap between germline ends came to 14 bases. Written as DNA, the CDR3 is TGCGCCAGCAGCGCCAGGGGTAGAGTCTACGAGCAGTACTTC. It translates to CASSARGRVYEQYF.

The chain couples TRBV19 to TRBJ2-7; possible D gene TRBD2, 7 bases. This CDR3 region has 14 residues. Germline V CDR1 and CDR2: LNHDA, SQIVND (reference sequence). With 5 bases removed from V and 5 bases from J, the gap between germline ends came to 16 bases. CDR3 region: CASSHRGARNEQYF. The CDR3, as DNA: TGTGCCAGTAGTCACCGGGGGGCGCGGAACGAGCAGTACTTC.

The chain's CDR3 is CASSLAGTGSTDTQYF. CDR3 DNA: TGTGCCAGCAGCTTAGCGGGGACAGGGAGCACAGATACGCAGTATTTT. The rearrangement uses TRBV7-2 and TRBJ2-3, with 9 bases matching TRBD1. With 0 bases clipped from V and 0 bases from J, the junction kept 1 base outside the gene matches. Germline CDR1 and CDR2: SGHTA and FQGNSA. This CDR3 region has 16 residues.